Listed here are 11 T cell receptor beta chains from one sample, sequenced in a study of T cells after somatic rescue of genetic block. Here immunoSEQ multiplex PCR was the method, and the copy in TCRdb shows in-frame clones only, minus some. The sample includes 70,000 or so clones, roughly 92% of them seen just once. The sequencing sample was made of peripheral blood mononuclear cells (PBMCs). Receptors originate from a man aged 40-49 years.

As concerns this clone: The same CDR3 is also encoded by other DNA sequences in this sample. The rearrangement joins TRBV11-3 to TRBJ2-3, with D tentatively TRBD1 or TRBD2 (6 bases each). The germline V gene encodes CDR1 SGHNT and CDR2 YENEEA. The CDR3 is made up of 14 amino acids. Between the trimmed V and J ends, which lost 5 bases and 1 base, there was a span of 10 bases. CDR3: CASSLGGGTDTQYF. In DNA form, the CDR3 reads TGTGCCAGCAGCCTCGGGGGCGGCACAGATACGCAGTATTTT.

The chain has TRBV11-3 and TRBJ2-5; no clear D. Judging by the DNA end, TRBJ2-7 fits better; the J call may be wrong. Germline V gene sequence: CDR1 SGHNT, CDR2 YENEEA. This CDR3 has 15 residues. CDR3 nucleotide sequence: TGTGCCAGCAGCTTAGGCGGCCGAGGTTCCTACGAGCAGTACTTC. This encodes CASSLGGRGSYEQYF.

The chain carries TRBV29-1 and TRBJ2-5; D gene ambiguous. This CDR3 spans 11 amino acids. Germline-derived CDR1 and CDR2 are SQVTM and ANQGSEA. Trimming cost V 3 bases and J 5 bases, with 7 bases left between them. The CDR3 DNA sequence: TGCAGCGTTGATCTTTTGGAGACCCAGTACTTC. Residues: CSVDLLETQYF.

V and J are TRBV9 and TRBJ2-1; TRBD1 or TRBD2 may be the D gene (5 bases each). This CDR3 is built from 16 residues. The ends were cut back, 0 bases at V and 6 bases at J, with 16 bases in the middle. The germline CDR1 and CDR2 sequences are SGDLS and YYNGEE. The CDR3 loop is CASSVARGVGPNEQFF. CDR3 DNA: TGTGCCAGCAGCGTAGCGAGGGGTGTAGGACCCAATGAGCAGTTCTTC. Looking up the rest from reference TRBV9 and TRBJ2-1 gives the full variable domain: DSGVTQTPKHLITATGQRVTLRCSPRSGDLSVYWYQQSLDQGLQFLIQYYNGEERAKGNILERFSAQQFPDLHSELNLSSLELGDSALYFCASSVARGVGPNEQFFGPGTRLTVL.

J is TRBJ2-1 and V is TRBV28, with D perhaps TRBD2 (6 bases). This CDR3 is built from 14 residues. Germline CDR1 is MDHEN and CDR2 is SYDVKM. Trimming stripped 5 bases from V and 4 bases from J, with 12 bases between. The CDR3 bases are TGTGCCAGCAGTACCCCGACTAGTTACAATGAGCAGTTCTTC. Encoded protein: CASSTPTSYNEQFF.

This chain uses TRBV2 with TRBJ2-7; 8 nucleotides match TRBD2. Trimming removed 2 bases from V and 2 bases from J; junction bases left unmatched: 2. The CDR3 totals 14 residues. Per germline, CDR1 SNHLY and CDR2 FYNNEI. DNA for the CDR3: TGTGCCAGCAGTGAACGGGAGGGGGCCTACGAGCAGTACTTC. Its protein product is CASSEREGAYEQYF.

The chain recombines TRBV2 with TRBJ2-7; D may be TRBD1 (6 bases). CDR1 SNHLY and CDR2 FYNNEI come from the germline V gene. V was clipped by 9 bases and J by 6 bases, with 18 bases between them. The CDR3 contains 13 residues. CDR3 region: CASWAGVWSEQYF. The DNA for the CDR3 is TGTGCCAGTTGGGCAGGGGTTTGGAGCGAGCAGTACTTC.

The V and J genes are TRBV7-3 and TRBJ2-3; 12 bases fit TRBD2. V gave up 5 bases and J gave up 0 bases; unmatched junction bases: 15. Germline V CDR1 and CDR2: SGHTA, FQGTGA. The CDR3 is made up of 20 amino acids. The CDR3 sequence: CASSPRGSLAGGYSTDTQYF. CDR3 sequence (DNA): TGTGCCAGCAGCCCCCGAGGGTCACTAGCGGGGGGCTACAGCACAGATACGCAGTATTTT.

The V call is TRBV9, the J call TRBJ1-2; maybe TRBD1 (6 bases). The germline V gene has CDR1 SGDLS and CDR2 YYNGEE. Trimming stripped 4 bases from V and 6 bases from J, with 19 bases between. The length of the CDR3 is 15 residues. The DNA for the CDR3 is TGTGCCAGCAGCTCCCTAGGGGGGATCCTCCATGGCTACACCTTC. Translated: CASSSLGGILHGYTF.

The rearrangement links TRBV27 to TRBJ2-3, with 8 bases identical to TRBD1. Germline-derived CDR1 and CDR2 are MNHEY and SMNVEV (reference sequence). V shed 6 bases and J 6 bases; nucleotides not matched to a gene: 11. CDR3 length: 15 amino acids. The CDR3 region has the DNA TGTGCCAGCAGGATCGGACAGGGTGGGTCGGATACGCAGTATTTT. Its protein is CASRIGQGGSDTQYF.

This chain connects TRBV16 to TRBJ2-7; TRBD1 matches at 9 bases. The CDR3 is 16 amino acids. Germline V gene sequence: CDR1 KGHSY, CDR2 FQNENV. V was clipped by 6 bases and J by 4 bases; unmatched bases: 13. The chain's CDR3 is CASSPRFPGQGYEQYF. In nucleotides, the CDR3 is TGTGCCAGCAGTCCTCGTTTTCCGGGACAGGGATACGAGCAGTACTTC.